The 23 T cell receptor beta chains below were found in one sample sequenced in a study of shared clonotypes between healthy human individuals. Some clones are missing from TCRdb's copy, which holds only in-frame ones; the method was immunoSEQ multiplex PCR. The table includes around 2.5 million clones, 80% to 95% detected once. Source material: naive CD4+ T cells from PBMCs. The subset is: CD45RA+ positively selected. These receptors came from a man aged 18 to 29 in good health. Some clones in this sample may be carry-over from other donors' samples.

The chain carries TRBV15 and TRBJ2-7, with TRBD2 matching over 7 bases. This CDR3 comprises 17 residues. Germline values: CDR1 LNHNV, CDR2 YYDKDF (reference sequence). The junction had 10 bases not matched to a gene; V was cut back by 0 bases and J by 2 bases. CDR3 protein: CATSRDSSGGGAYEQYF. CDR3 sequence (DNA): TGTGCCACCAGCAGAGATTCATCCGGCGGGGGAGCCTACGAGCAGTACTTC.

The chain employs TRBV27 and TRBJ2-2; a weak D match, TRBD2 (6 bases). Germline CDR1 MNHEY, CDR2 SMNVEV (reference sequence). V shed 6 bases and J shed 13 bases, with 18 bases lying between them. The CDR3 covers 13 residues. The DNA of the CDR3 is TGTGCCAGCAGGAAACCCAATCGGGGAGGGCTGTTTTTT. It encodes CASRKPNRGGLFF.

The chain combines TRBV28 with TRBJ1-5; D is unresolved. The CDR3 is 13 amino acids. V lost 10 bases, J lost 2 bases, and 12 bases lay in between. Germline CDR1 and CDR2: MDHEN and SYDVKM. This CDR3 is CATKTGGNQPQHF. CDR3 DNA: TGTGCCACCAAGACCGGGGGCAATCAGCCCCAGCATTTT.

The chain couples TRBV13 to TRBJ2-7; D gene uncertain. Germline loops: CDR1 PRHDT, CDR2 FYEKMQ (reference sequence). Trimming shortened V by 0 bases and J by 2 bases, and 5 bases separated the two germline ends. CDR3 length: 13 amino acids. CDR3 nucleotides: TGTGCCAGCAGCTTAGGGGCTCCCTACGAGCAGTACTTC. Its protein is CASSLGAPYEQYF. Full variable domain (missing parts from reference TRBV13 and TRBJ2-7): AAGVIQSPRHLIKEKRETATLKCYPIPRHDTVYWYQQGPGQDPQFLISFYEKMQSDKGSIPDRFSAQQFSDYHSELNMSSLELGDSALYFCASSLGAPYEQYFGPGTRLTVT.

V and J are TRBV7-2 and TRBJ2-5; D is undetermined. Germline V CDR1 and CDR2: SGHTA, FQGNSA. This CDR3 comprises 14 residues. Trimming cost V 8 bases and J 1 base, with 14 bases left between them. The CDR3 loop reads CASRRRSSQETQYF. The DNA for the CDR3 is TGTGCCAGCCGCCGCAGGAGCTCCCAAGAGACCCAGTACTTC.

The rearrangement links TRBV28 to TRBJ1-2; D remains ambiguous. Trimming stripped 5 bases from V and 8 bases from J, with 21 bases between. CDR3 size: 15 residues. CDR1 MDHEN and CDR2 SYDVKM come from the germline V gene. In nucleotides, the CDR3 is TGTGCCAGCAGTCCTACGCATCGGTGGGGTGACGGCTACACCTTC. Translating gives CASSPTHRWGDGYTF.

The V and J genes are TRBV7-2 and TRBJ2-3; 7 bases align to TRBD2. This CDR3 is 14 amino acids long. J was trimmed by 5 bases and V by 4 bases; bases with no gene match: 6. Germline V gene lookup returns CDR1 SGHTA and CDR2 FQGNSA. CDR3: CASSSDPGGDTQYF. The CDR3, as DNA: TGTGCCAGCAGCTCGGATCCGGGAGGAGATACGCAGTATTTT.

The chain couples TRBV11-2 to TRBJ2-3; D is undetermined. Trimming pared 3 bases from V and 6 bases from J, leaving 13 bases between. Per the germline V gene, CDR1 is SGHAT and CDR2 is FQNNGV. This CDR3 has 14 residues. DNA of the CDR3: TGTGCCAGCAGCTTGACTGACCGCGCCGATACGCAGTATTTT. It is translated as CASSLTDRADTQYF.

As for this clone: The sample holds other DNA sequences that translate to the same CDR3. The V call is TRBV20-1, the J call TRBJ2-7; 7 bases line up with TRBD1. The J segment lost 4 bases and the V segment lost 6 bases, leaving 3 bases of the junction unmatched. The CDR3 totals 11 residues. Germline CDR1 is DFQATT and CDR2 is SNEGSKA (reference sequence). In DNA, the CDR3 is TGCAGTGCCAGACAGGGTTACGAGCAGTACTTC. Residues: CSARQGYEQYF.

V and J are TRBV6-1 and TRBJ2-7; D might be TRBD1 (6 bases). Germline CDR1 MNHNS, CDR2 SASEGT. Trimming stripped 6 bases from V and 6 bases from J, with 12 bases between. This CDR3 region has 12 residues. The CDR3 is CASSPHRAEQYF. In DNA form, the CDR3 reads TGTGCCAGCAGCCCCCACAGGGCCGAGCAGTACTTC.

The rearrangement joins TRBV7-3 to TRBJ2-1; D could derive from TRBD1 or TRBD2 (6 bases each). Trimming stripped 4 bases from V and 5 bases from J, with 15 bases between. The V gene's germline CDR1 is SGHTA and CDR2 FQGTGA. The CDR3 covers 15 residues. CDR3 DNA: TGTGCCAGCAGCTCCGCGGGAAGGGGGAACAATGAGCAGTTCTTC. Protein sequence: CASSSAGRGNNEQFF.

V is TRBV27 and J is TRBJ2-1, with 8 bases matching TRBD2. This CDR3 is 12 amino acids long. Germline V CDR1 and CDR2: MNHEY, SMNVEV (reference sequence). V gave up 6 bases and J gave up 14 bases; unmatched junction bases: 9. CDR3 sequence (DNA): TGTGCCAGCAGGGCGAAGTCGGGGGGGAAGTTCTTC. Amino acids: CASRAKSGGKFF.

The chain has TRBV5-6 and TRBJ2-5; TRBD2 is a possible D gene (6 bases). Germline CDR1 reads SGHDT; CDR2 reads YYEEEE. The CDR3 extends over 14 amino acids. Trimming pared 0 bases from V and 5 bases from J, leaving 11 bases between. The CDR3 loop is CASSLGPAGETQYF. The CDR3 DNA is TGTGCCAGCAGCTTGGGCCCGGCGGGGGAGACCCAGTACTTC.

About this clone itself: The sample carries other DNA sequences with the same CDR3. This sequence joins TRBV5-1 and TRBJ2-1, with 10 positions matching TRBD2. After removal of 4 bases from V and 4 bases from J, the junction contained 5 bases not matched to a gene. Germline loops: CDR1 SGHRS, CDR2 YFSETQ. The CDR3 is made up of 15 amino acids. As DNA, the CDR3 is TGCGCCAGCAGCCCAGGACTAGCGGATTACAATGAGCAGTTCTTC. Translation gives CASSPGLADYNEQFF.

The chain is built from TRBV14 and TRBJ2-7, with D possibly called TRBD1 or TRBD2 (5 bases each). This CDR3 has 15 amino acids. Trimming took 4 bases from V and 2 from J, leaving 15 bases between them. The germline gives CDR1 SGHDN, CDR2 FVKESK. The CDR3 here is CASSLPGTVTYEQYF. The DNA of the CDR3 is TGTGCCAGCAGCCTACCCGGGACGGTTACCTACGAGCAGTACTTC.

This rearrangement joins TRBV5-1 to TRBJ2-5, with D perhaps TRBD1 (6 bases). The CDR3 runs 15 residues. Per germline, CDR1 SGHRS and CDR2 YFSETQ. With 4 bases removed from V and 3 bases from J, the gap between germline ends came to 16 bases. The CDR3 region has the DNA TGCGCCAGCAGCCCCGGCGGGTACAGGGAAGAGACCCAGTACTTC. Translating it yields CASSPGGYREETQYF. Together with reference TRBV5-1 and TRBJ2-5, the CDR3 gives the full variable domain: KAGVTQTPRYLIKTRGQQVTLSCSPISGHRSVSWYQQTPGQGLQFLFEYFSETQRNKGNFPGRFSGRQFSNSRSEMNVSTLELGDSALYLCASSPGGYREETQYFGPGTRLLVL.

The CDR3 DNA follows: TGTGCCAGCAGCTTAATGGGGAGCGCAGATACGCAGTATTTT. Translated: CASSLMGSADTQYF. The gene calls are TRBV7-3 and TRBJ2-3, with D possibly TRBD2 on 5 matching bases. The CDR3 contains 14 residues. Germline V gives CDR1 SGHTA, CDR2 FQGTGA. V was shortened by 1 base and J by 4 bases, with 9 bases between the two germline ends. Full variable domain (remainder filled in from reference TRBV7-3 and TRBJ2-3): GAGVSQTPSNKVTEKGKYVELRCDPISGHTALYWYRQSLGQGPEFLIYFQGTGAADDSGLPNDRFFAVRPEGSVSTLKIQRTERGDSAVYLCASSLMGSADTQYFGPGTRLTVL.

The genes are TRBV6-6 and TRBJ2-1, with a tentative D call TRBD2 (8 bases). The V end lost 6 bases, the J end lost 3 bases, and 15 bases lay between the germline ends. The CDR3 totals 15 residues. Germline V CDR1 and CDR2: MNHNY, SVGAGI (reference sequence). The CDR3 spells CASRFSGTDYNEQFF. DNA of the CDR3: TGTGCCAGCAGGTTTAGCGGGACAGACTACAATGAGCAGTTCTTC.

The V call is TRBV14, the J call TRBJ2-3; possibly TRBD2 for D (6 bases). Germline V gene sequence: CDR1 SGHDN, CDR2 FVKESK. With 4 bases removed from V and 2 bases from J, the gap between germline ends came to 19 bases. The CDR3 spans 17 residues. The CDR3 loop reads CASSPITPGLTTDTQYF. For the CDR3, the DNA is TGTGCCAGCAGCCCTATTACCCCGGGACTTACCACAGATACGCAGTATTTT.

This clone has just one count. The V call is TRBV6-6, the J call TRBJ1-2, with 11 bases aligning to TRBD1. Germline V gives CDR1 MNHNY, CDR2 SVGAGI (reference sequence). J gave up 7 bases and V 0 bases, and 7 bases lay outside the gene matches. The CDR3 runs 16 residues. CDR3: CASSYSSGQGAVGYTF. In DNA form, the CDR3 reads TGTGCCAGCAGTTACTCTTCCGGACAGGGGGCGGTTGGCTACACCTTC.

This chain's CDR3 is CASSVEYGKNIQYF. The DNA of the CDR3 is TGTGCCAGCAGTGTAGAGTATGGCAAAAACATTCAGTACTTC. V usage is TRBV6-1 and J usage is TRBJ2-4; the D is unclear. The CDR3 sequence is 14 residues long. Trimming stripped 4 bases from V and 3 bases from J, with 10 bases between. Germline CDR1 reads MNHNS; CDR2 reads SASEGT.

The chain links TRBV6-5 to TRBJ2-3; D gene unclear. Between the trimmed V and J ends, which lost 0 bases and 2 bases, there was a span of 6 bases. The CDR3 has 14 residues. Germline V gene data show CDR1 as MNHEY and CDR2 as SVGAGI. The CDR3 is CASSYSDNTDTQYF. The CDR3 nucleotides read TGTGCCAGCAGTTACTCCGACAACACAGATACGCAGTATTTT.

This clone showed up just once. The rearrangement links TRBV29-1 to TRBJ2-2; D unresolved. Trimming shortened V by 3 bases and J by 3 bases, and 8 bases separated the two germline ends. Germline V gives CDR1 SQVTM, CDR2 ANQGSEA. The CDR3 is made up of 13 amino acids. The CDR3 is CSVERLYTGELFF. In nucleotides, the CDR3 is TGCAGCGTTGAGCGCCTTTACACCGGGGAGCTGTTTTTT.